This T cell receptor beta chain originates from a study of blood T cell repertoires in COVID-19. Whole-study context: Samples representing acute and convalescent COVID-19 were sourced from the United States, Italy and Spain. T cells, B-cell-depleted T cells, or PBMCs provided the cDNA or gDNA that served as material.

Only in-frame clones appear in the TCRdb table, and some are missing; sequencing was by immunoSEQ multiplex PCR. The sample shows 100,000 or so clones, about 85% of them seen only once. The length of the CDR3 is 14 residues. CDR1 is SGHTA and CDR2 is FQGNSA in the germline V gene. The V gene lost 3 bases and the J gene lost 1 base, with 9 bases spanning the gap. The sample consisted of peripheral blood. The sequence was collected from a woman between 65 and 79 years old with active or convalescent COVID-19. The genes are TRBV7-2 and TRBJ1-1, with unresolved D. This CDR3 reads CASSFRSENTEAFF. Written as DNA, the CDR3 is TGTGCCAGCAGCTTCAGGTCCGAGAACACTGAAGCTTTCTTT.